The 8 T cell receptor beta chains below all came from one sample that was sequenced in a study of blood T cells in healthy people across ages. Combining a sample-barcoded 5' primer with a J-beta primer mix, a second PCR ran for roughly 6 to 11 cycles. Via MiXCR, TCRdb re-called the 5' RACE reads, giving one row per CDR3 protein. This repertoire shows about 1.5 million distinct CDR3 sequences, approximately 39% found once; its top ten account for more than 4%. The sample consisted of blood. The receptor source for this set is a woman aged 18-29 years in good health.

The chain couples TRBV12-3 or TRBV12-4 to TRBJ2-7, with 9 bases matching TRBD1. Trimming at V came to 5 bases and at J to 7 bases, leaving 15 bases not matched to a gene. The CDR3 covers 16 residues. In nucleotides, the CDR3 is TGTGCCAGCAGTCCACGACAGGGGGTAGTAGGCAATGAGCAGTACTTC. This gives the protein CASSPRQGVVGNEQYF.

CDR3 bases: TGTGCCAGCAGCAGTAAGACAGGGACTAATGAAAAACTGTTTTTT. Protein product: CASSSKTGTNEKLFF. The chain couples TRBV13 to TRBJ1-4; 7 bases fit TRBD1. The junction had 5 bases not matched to a gene; V was cut back by 5 bases and J by 2 bases. Germline CDR1 PRHDT, CDR2 FYEKMQ (reference sequence). The CDR3 consists of 15 residues. Combining the CDR3 with reference TRBV13 and TRBJ1-4 gives the whole variable domain AAGVIQSPRHLIKEKRETATLKCYPIPRHDTVYWYQQGPGQDPQFLISFYEKMQSDKGSIPDRFSAQQFSDYHSELNMSSLELGDSALYFCASSSKTGTNEKLFFGSGTQLSVL.

The chain couples TRBV20-1 to TRBJ2-1; possible D gene TRBD2, 6 bases. The germline V gene encodes CDR1 DFQATT and CDR2 SNEGSKA (reference sequence). Trimming removed 1 base from V and 3 bases from J, with 16 bases in between. The length of the CDR3 is 16 residues. CDR3 region: CSARGEAGKGYNEQFF. Written as DNA, the CDR3 is TGCAGTGCTAGAGGCGAGGCGGGAAAGGGCTACAATGAGCAGTTCTTC.

The chain recombines TRBV9 with TRBJ2-5, with a tentative D call TRBD2 (5 bases). Germline CDR1 and CDR2: SGDLS and YYNGEE. Trimming pared 4 bases from V and 11 bases from J, leaving 21 bases between. The CDR3 loop spans 14 amino acids. The CDR3 coding sequence is TGTGCCAGCAGCATCACTGGACGGGGAAATGAGCAGTACTTC. Protein sequence: CASSITGRGNEQYF.

The genes are TRBV2 and TRBJ2-2, with TRBD2 as a possible D gene (5 bases). The CDR3 spans 16 residues. Deletions cut 2 bases from V and 2 bases from J, with 12 bases between. The V gene's germline CDR1 is SNHLY and CDR2 FYNNEI. CDR3 amino acids: CASSEPEDSNTGELFF. As DNA, the CDR3 is TGTGCCAGCAGTGAACCCGAGGACTCAAACACCGGGGAGCTGTTTTTT.

This clonotype was observed a few times. The chain carries TRBV30 and TRBJ2-1; 12 bases fit TRBD1. The V segment lost 4 bases and the J segment 9 bases; nucleotides outside the gene matches: 7. This CDR3 spans 14 amino acids. The V gene's germline CDR1 is GTSNPN and CDR2 SVGIG (reference sequence). CDR3 loop: CAWKGTGGFGEQFF. CDR3 nucleotides: TGTGCCTGGAAAGGGACAGGGGGCTTTGGTGAGCAGTTCTTC.

The chain carries TRBV14 and TRBJ2-3; TRBD1 agrees at 9 bases. Germline trimming cut 5 bases from V and 2 bases from J; bases unmatched to any gene: 8. Germline V CDR1 and CDR2: SGHDN, FVKESK. This CDR3 comprises 16 residues. Here the CDR3 reads CASSDRTGVFTDTQYF. CDR3 bases: TGTGCCAGCAGCGATCGGACAGGGGTTTTCACAGATACGCAGTATTTT.

With regard to this clonotype: At one end, the junction sequence differs from germline, possibly due to a read error. The gene calls are TRBV7-8 and TRBJ1-2; no clear D gene. The CDR3 totals 16 residues. Germline values: CDR1 SGHVS, CDR2 FQNEAQ. In nucleotides, the CDR3 is TGTGCCAGCAGCTTAGTACCCAGCAACCTATTCTATGTCTACACCTTC. Its protein is CASSLVPSNLFYVYTF.